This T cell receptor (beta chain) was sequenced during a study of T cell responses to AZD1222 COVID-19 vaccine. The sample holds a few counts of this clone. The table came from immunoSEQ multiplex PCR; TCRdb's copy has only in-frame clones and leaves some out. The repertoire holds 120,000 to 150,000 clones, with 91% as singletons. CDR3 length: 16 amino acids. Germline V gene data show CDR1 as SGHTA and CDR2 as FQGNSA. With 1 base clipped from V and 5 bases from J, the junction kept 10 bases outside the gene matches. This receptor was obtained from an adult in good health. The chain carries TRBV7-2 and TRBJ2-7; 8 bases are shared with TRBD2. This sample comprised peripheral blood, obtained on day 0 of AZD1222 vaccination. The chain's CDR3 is CASSLVAGGVLNEQYF. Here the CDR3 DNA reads TGTGCCAGCAGCTTAGTGGCGGGGGGCGTTCTCAACGAGCAGTACTTC.